This T cell receptor (beta chain) was retrieved from a study of post-analysis software for immune sequencing data. Study-level findings and limits: Significantly lower normalized Chao1 diversity was found in patients with multiple sclerosis relative to controls.

Sequencing libraries made from TCR beta cDNA carried unique molecular identifiers. The authors obtained 500,000 or so cDNA molecules from approximately 1 to 10 million T cells. TCRdb re-analysed the PCR reads in MiXCR, keeping a single row per CDR3 protein. The repertoire holds about 160,000 distinct CDR3 sequences, approximately 35% seen once, with 25% to 35% in the top ten. In the case of this clonotype: Its target is unknown.

Sample: blood, taken after autologous hematopoietic stem cell transplantation. This clonotype was obtained from a girl aged 5-17 years with multiple sclerosis.

The CDR3 is CASSQDPYRTSGRIYEQYF. CDR3 nucleotides: TGCGCCAGCAGCCAAGACCCCTACCGGACTAGCGGGAGGATCTACGAGCAGTACTTC. The rearrangement joins TRBV4-3 to TRBJ2-7; 14 bases are shared with TRBD2. The length of the CDR3 is 19 residues. Unmatched junction bases numbered 10, after V lost 0 bases and J lost 3 bases. Germline V gene lookup returns CDR1 LGHNA and CDR2 YSLEER.